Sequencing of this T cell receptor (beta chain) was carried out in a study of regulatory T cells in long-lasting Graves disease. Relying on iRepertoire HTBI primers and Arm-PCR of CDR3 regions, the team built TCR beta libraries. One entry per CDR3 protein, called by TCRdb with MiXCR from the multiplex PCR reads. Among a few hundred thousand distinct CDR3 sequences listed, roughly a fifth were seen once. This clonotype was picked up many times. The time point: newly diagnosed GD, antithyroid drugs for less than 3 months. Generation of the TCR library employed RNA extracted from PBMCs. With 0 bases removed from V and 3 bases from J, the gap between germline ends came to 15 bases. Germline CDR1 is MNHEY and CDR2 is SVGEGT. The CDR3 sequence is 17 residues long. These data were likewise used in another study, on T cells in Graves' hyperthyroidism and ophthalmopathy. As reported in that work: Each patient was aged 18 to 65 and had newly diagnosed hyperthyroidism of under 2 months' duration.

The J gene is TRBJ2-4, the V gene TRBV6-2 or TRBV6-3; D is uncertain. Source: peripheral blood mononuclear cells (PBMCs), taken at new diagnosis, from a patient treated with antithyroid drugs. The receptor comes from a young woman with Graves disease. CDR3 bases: TGTGCCAGCAGTTACTCGATTGGCAGGAGCCTCAAAAACATTCAGTACTTC. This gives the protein CASSYSIGRSLKNIQYF.